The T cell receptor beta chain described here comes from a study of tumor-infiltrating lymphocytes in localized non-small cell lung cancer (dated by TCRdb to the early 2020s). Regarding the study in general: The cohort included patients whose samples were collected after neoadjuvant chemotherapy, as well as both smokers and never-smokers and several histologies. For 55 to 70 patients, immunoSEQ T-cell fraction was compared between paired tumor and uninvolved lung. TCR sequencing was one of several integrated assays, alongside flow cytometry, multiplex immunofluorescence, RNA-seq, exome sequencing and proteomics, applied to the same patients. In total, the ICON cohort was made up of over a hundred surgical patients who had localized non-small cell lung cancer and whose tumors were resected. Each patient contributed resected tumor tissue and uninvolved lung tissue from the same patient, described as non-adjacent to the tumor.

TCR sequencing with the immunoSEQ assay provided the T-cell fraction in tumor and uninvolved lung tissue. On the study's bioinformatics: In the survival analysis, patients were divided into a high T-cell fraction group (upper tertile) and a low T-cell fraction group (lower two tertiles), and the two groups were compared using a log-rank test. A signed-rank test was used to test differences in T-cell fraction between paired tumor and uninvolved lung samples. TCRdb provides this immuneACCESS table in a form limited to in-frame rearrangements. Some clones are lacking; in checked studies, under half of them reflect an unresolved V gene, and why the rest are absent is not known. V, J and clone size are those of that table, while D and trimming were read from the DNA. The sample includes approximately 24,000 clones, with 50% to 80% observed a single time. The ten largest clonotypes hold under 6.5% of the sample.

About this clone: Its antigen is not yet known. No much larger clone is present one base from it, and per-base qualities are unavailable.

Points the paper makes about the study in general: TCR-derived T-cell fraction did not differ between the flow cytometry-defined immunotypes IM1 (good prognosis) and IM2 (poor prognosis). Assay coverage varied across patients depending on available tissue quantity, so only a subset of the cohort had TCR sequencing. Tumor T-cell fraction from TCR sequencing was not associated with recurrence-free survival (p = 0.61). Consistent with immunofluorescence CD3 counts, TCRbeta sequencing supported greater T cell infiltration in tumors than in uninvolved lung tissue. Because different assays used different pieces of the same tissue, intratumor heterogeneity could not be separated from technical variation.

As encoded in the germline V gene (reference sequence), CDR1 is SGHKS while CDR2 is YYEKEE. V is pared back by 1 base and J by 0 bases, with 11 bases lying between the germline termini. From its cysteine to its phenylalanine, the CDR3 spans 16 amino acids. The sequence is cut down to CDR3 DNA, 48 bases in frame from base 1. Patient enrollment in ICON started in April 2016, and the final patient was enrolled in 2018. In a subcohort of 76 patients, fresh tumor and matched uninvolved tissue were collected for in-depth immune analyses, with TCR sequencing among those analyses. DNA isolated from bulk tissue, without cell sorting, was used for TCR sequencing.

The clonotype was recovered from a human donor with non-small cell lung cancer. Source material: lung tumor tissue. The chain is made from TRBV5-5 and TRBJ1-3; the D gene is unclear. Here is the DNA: TGTGCCAGCAGCTTGAGAGGCGGATTCTCTGGAAACACCATATATTTT. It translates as CASSLRGGFSGNTIYF.